Included here is one T cell receptor beta chain sequence, with context. What this receptor recognizes is not known. There are no base qualities to consult, and no much larger clone falls within one base. Per the publication, the time point label means: week 35, safety follow-up. Each vaccine dose, consisting of 300 ug of a 20-mer mutant IDH1 peptide in Montanide, was administered subcutaneously with topical imiquimod. Patients received eight vaccinations in weeks 1, 3, 5, 7, 11, 15, 19 and 23, corresponding to visits V03 through V10. Donors had newly diagnosed WHO grade 3 or 4 IDH1-mutant astrocytomas with loss of nuclear ATRX. The samples were drawn from NOA16, a multicentre, single-arm, open-label phase I trial in Germany that tested a mutant IDH1 peptide vaccine in humans for the first time. The DNeasy Blood and Tissue Kit was used to extract genomic DNA from EDTA blood for TCRB sequencing. According to the germline V gene, CDR1 reads SNHLY and CDR2 reads FYNNEI. The CDR3 sequence holds 14 residues, the cysteine and phenylalanine included. Only CDR3 DNA is held: 42 bases, read in frame from base 1. Cut back by 5 bases and 5 bases, the V and J ends lie 15 bases apart.

The data belong to a study of a mutant IDH1 vaccine in newly diagnosed glioma (dated by TCRdb to about 2021). Broadly, across the study: Vaccination began 4-6 weeks after radiotherapy alone, or alongside temozolomide cycles in the chemotherapy-containing groups. Of the 32 patients who were treated, about 62% were male and approximately 38% were female, and the mean age was roughly 40 years. Peripheral blood was collected at six visits: V03 (baseline), V05, V07, V10, V12 and V13. Prior to enrollment, standard therapy consisting of radiotherapy alone, temozolomide alone, or radiochemotherapy with temozolomide had been administered to patients, with the combination being received by most patients. For exploratory analyses, around 23 treated patients had longitudinal TCRB deep sequencing done wherever samples were available. The week-35 safety follow-up was designated visit V12, and the week-47 end of study was designated visit V13.

Library prep was done by the immunoSEQ multiplex PCR assay. Following the manufacturer's protocol, the hsTCRB Kit was used to amplify rearranged TCR beta chain sequences. Sequencing of TCRB libraries was carried out on an Illumina MiSeq. The paper's processing steps were these. The kit vendor's proprietary platform handled demultiplexing, trimming and gene mapping. TCRdb holds this immuneACCESS table with in-frame rearrangements only. Some clones are missing; in checked studies, unresolved V genes explain under half, and the rest has no known cause. D and trimming come from the DNA, and the V and J calls and clone size come from that table. In this sample the table shows 53,000 or so clones, approximately 80% of which occur a single time. The ten most abundant clones make up roughly 6.8% of the sample. Overall study outcomes, separate from this receptor: Across multiple MHC alleles, vaccine-induced immune responses were seen in around 93% of patients. Changes in the top peripheral T cell clonotypes picked up by TCRB sequencing did not appear to be linked to pseudoprogression. Selection of PBMC samples for TCRB deep sequencing was based on availability. The authors noted that analyses of patient blood samples could not be reproduced because of sample limitations.

The material sequenced was PBMCs, taken from a glioma patient whose treatment included an IDH1 peptide vaccine. The clonotype comes from a man between 35 and 55 years old with glioma. The receptor chain draws on TRBV2 and TRBJ2-5; the D gene cannot be named for sure. Here the CDR3 is given as CASSTQTRRETQYF. Here is the DNA: TGTGCCAGCAGTACCCAGACCCGACGGGAGACCCAGTACTTC.